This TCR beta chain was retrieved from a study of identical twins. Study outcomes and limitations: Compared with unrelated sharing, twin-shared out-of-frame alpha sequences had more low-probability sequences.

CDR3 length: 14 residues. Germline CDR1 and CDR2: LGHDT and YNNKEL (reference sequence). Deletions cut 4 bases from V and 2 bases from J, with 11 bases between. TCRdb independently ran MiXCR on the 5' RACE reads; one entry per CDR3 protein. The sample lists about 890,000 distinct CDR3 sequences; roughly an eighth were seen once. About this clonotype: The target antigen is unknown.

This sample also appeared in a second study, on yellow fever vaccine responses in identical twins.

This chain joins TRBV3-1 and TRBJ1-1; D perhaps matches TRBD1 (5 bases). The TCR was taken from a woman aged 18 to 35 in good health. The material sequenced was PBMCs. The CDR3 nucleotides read TGTGCCAGCAGCCGGATGGGGGAAAACACTGAAGCTTTCTTT. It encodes CASSRMGENTEAFF.